These 18 T cell receptor beta chains were all obtained from the same sample, sequenced in a study of blood T cell repertoires in COVID-19. The data were produced by immunoSEQ multiplex PCR, yet TCRdb's version contains in-frame clones alone and is incomplete. This table has about 120,000 clones, approximately 92% appearing once. Input material: peripheral blood. Source of these receptors: an older man with active or convalescent COVID-19.

This clone has just one count. The rearrangement joins TRBV6-5 to TRBJ2-7; 7 nucleotides agree with TRBD2. Germline assignment: CDR1 MNHEY and CDR2 SVGAGI. This CDR3 spans 14 amino acids. V lost 6 bases to trimming and J lost 0 bases; unmatched junction nucleotides: 5. CDR3 residues: CASSGTISSYEQYF. CDR3 coding DNA: TGTGCCAGCAGCGGGACTATAAGCTCCTACGAGCAGTACTTC.

The chain couples TRBV11-2 to TRBJ1-3; no reliable D call. The CDR3 contains 13 residues. V dropped 3 bases and J dropped 6 bases, with 9 bases sitting between them. CDR1 SGHAT and CDR2 FQNNGV come from the germline V gene. The DNA for the CDR3 is TGTGCCAGCAGCTTGGCACACGTAAACACCATATATTTT. Translating gives CASSLAHVNTIYF.

The chain combines TRBV4-1 with TRBJ2-5, with 8 bases lining up with TRBD1. The ends lost 2 bases at V and 3 bases at J; junction bases unmatched: 8. The CDR3 has 16 amino acids. Germline CDR1 reads MGHRA; CDR2 reads YSYEKL. CDR3 bases: TGCGCCAGCAGCCAAAGGAAGGACAGGGCTGAAGAGACCCAGTACTTC. Protein sequence: CASSQRKDRAEETQYF.

The chain recombines TRBV6-6 with TRBJ2-7; 8 bases line up with TRBD1. CDR3 length equals 15 residues. CDR1 is MNHNY, CDR2 SVGAGI, per germline (reference sequence). The J segment lost 2 bases and the V segment lost 6 bases, leaving 9 bases of the junction unmatched. The CDR3 DNA is TGTGCCAGCAGCACCCTGGACAGGGACCCCTACGAGCAGTACTTC. This encodes CASSTLDRDPYEQYF.

V gene TRBV28 combines with J gene TRBJ2-1; 12 bases are a match to TRBD2. Germline V gives CDR1 MDHEN, CDR2 SYDVKM. After removal of 8 bases from V and 2 bases from J, the junction contained 7 bases not matched to a gene. This CDR3 contains 16 residues. CDR3 nucleotides: TGTGCCAGCGGCCCTAGCGGGAGGGCCCCCTACAATGAGCAGTTCTTC. Translation: CASGPSGRAPYNEQFF.

The V call is TRBV28, the J call TRBJ1-2, with D perhaps matching TRBD1 (6 bases). The germline V and J ends were trimmed by 6 bases and 5 bases, with 10 bases remaining between them. CDR1 is MDHEN and CDR2 is SYDVKM in the germline V gene. The CDR3 is 12 residues long. The CDR3 reads CASRATGYGYTF. The DNA of the CDR3 is TGTGCCAGCAGGGCTACAGGGTATGGCTACACCTTC.

The chain links TRBV14 to TRBJ1-1; D possibly corresponds to TRBD1 (5 bases). Looked up from germline, CDR1 is SGHDN and CDR2 is FVKESK. This CDR3 contains 15 residues. V lost 1 base and J 4 bases, leaving 13 bases between the germline ends. The CDR3 is CASSQGRGEGTEAFF. CDR3 nucleotide sequence: TGTGCCAGCAGCCAAGGGAGGGGAGAGGGCACTGAAGCTTTCTTT.

The chain recombines TRBV7-9 with TRBJ2-7, with no clear D. The CDR3 runs 12 residues. Looked up from germline, CDR1 is SEHNR and CDR2 is FQNEAQ (reference sequence). The V end was cut by 5 bases, the J end by 0 bases, with 5 bases between. Here the CDR3 reads CASSPSSYEQYF. The CDR3 DNA reads as TGTGCCAGCAGCCCCAGCTCCTACGAGCAGTACTTC.

The chain uses TRBV11-3 and TRBJ2-1; 7 nucleotides match TRBD2. CDR1 and CDR2 from the germline V gene are SGHNT and YENEEA. J lost 6 bases, V lost 3 bases, and 8 bases had no gene match. This CDR3 comprises 15 residues. The CDR3 bases are TGTGCCAGCAGCTTTACCAGCGGGACCGGCAATGAGCAGTTCTTC. This encodes CASSFTSGTGNEQFF.

J is TRBJ2-5 and V is TRBV20-1; 7 positions match TRBD2. The CDR3 covers 11 residues. V was clipped by 7 bases and J by 7 bases; unmatched bases: 6. CDR1 and CDR2 from the germline V gene are DFQATT and SNEGSKA (reference sequence). In DNA, the CDR3 is TGCAGTGGTCGGCGGGAGCTGACCCAGTACTTC. It codes for CSGRRELTQYF.

V usage is TRBV7-3 and J usage is TRBJ1-2; the D gene is possibly TRBD1 (5 bases). This CDR3 is built from 15 residues. V was clipped by 5 bases and J by 2 bases, with 15 bases between them. Germline loops: CDR1 SGHTA, CDR2 FQGTGA. The CDR3, as DNA: TGTGCCAGCAGCCCTGAAGGGGATACAAACTATGGCTACACCTTC. Translating gives CASSPEGDTNYGYTF. The complete variable domain, with remaining parts taken from reference TRBV7-3 and TRBJ1-2, reads GAGVSQTPSNKVTEKGKYVELRCDPISGHTALYWYRQSLGQGPEFLIYFQGTGAADDSGLPNDRFFAVRPEGSVSTLKIQRTERGDSAVYLCASSPEGDTNYGYTFGSGTRLTVV.

The V gene is TRBV6-5, the J gene TRBJ1-2; 7 bases are a match to TRBD1. Losses at the gene ends were 5 bases for V and 3 bases for J; bases not matched to a gene: 9. The germline gives CDR1 MNHEY, CDR2 SVGAGI. The CDR3 is 15 residues long. CDR3 in DNA: TGTGCCAGCAGTAACGACAGGGAACAGTACTATGGCTACACCTTC. This gives the protein CASSNDREQYYGYTF.

This clone was seen once. The rearrangement uses TRBV7-9 and TRBJ1-4; the match to TRBD1 covers 7 bases. J gave up 0 bases and V 1 base, and 2 bases lay outside the gene matches. Germline V gene sequence: CDR1 SEHNR, CDR2 FQNEAQ (reference sequence). The CDR3 extends over 16 amino acids. The CDR3 loop reads CASSLGTGSTNEKLFF. The DNA of the CDR3 is TGTGCCAGCAGCTTAGGGACAGGCTCAACTAATGAAAAACTGTTTTTT. The full variable domain, rest sourced from reference TRBV7-9 and TRBJ1-4, is DTGVSQNPRHKITKRGQNVTFRCDPISEHNRLYWYRQTLGQGPEFLTYFQNEAQLEKSRLLSDRFSAERPKGSFSTLEIQRTEQGDSAMYLCASSLGTGSTNEKLFFGSGTQLSVL.

DNA for the CDR3: TGCGCCAGCAGCTTGGGAGGGGGCGGAAGCTCCTACAATGAGCAGTTCTTC. This translates into CASSLGGGGSSYNEQFF. The genes are TRBV5-1 and TRBJ2-1, with TRBD1 identical over 7 bases. The CDR3 spans 17 residues. With V trimmed by 0 bases and J by 0 bases, 6 bases remained unmatched. The germline V gene encodes CDR1 SGHRS and CDR2 YFSETQ.

V is TRBV27 and J is TRBJ1-6; perhaps TRBD1 as D (5 bases). Germline V gives CDR1 MNHEY, CDR2 SMNVEV (reference sequence). CDR3 length: 16 residues. Trimming took off 1 base at V and 14 bases at J, with 21 bases between the two ends. CDR3 sequence: CASSLLTPTGRGALHF. In DNA, the CDR3 is TGTGCCAGCAGTTTATTAACCCCGACGGGTCGGGGGGCCCTCCACTTT.

V gene TRBV5-1 combines with J gene TRBJ2-5; 11 bases line up with TRBD2. Germline loops: CDR1 SGHRS, CDR2 YFSETQ. J was trimmed by 4 bases and V by 4 bases; bases with no gene match: 6. CDR3 size: 15 residues. CDR3 sequence: CASSPGLAETETQYF. For the CDR3, the DNA is TGCGCCAGCAGCCCGGGACTAGCGGAGACAGAGACCCAGTACTTC.

The V and J genes are TRBV6-5 and TRBJ1-2; unclear D gene. The V end was cut by 5 bases, the J end by 0 bases, with 10 bases between. CDR1 and CDR2 (germline): MNHEY, SVGAGI. The CDR3 is 14 amino acids. In DNA form, the CDR3 reads TGTGCCAGCAGTCGGGGAGGGTCTAACTATGGCTACACCTTC. Translated, it gives CASSRGGSNYGYTF.

This CDR3 reads CASSDRDRGGGNQPQHF. DNA for the CDR3: TGTGCCAGTAGTGACCGGGACAGGGGAGGGGGCAATCAGCCCCAGCATTTT. The rearrangement uses TRBV19 and TRBJ1-5; TRBD1 agrees at 10 bases. CDR3 length: 17 residues. V gave up 5 bases and J gave up 2 bases; unmatched junction bases: 9. Per the germline V gene, CDR1 is LNHDA and CDR2 is SQIVND (reference sequence).